The entry that follows covers one T cell receptor (beta chain) sequence. In the source study's methods: The assay estimated nucleated cells by amplifying reference gene primers. Clones were read by immunoSEQ multiplex PCR, and TCRdb kept only the in-frame ones, dropping some. The D gene and trimming were derived from the DNA, and the V and J assignments and clone size from that table. The sample includes over 150,000 clones, 90% of them seen just once. The sample is drawn from a study of blood T cell repertoires in COVID-19. Study details: COVID-19 samples collected from the United States, Italy and Spain covered acute and convalescent phases.

CDR1 and CDR2 (germline): GTSNPN, SVGIG (reference sequence). The germline V and J ends were trimmed by 2 bases and 9 bases, with 13 bases remaining between them. The CDR3 is made up of 13 amino acids. Sequencing was performed on peripheral blood. The chain joins TRBV30 to TRBJ1-4; D not resolved. The clonotype comes from a man over 45 with acute or convalescent COVID-19. The CDR3: CAWSSQEVKKLFF. In nucleotides, the CDR3 is TGTGCCTGGAGTTCTCAGGAGGTCAAAAAACTGTTTTTT.